The clone carrying this TCR beta chain has only one observation. Its antigen is unknown. The sample originates from a study of CD4 T cells in relation to SARS-CoV-2 and coronaviruses. Overall study context: TCR beta CDR3s were sequenced after roughly eleven-day antigen culture of PBMCs. Study conclusions and caveats: Each donor contributed either pre-pandemic or post-infection samples, not both. No crossreactivity against non-spike viral proteins was tested here.

Clones were sequenced by immunoSEQ multiplex PCR, and TCRdb holds only the in-frame ones, with some missing. The sample holds over 20,000 clones, 60% to 75% seen once. CD4+ T cells from unexposed donors were obtained before the COVID-19 pandemic (2011-2018). After around nine days of culture, CD4+ T cells were isolated. Cells permitting, SARS-CoV-2 S/N and four cold-coronavirus spikes were tested on unexposed-donor CD4+ T cells. The V gene end was trimmed by 9 bases and the J gene end by 1 base; junction bases not matched to a gene: 16. This CDR3 comprises 17 residues. CDR1 is SEHNR, CDR2 FQNEAQ, per germline (reference sequence).

This sequence joins TRBV7-9 and TRBJ2-3; 7 nucleotides agree with TRBD2. The sample comprised CD4+ T cells from PBMCs, cultured in vitro. This sequence was found in a human donor in good health. CDR3 sequence (DNA): TGTGCCAGGTTACCCCTCCTTCTGGCGGGGGGCACAGATACGCAGTATTTT. This sequence encodes CARLPLLLAGGTDTQYF.